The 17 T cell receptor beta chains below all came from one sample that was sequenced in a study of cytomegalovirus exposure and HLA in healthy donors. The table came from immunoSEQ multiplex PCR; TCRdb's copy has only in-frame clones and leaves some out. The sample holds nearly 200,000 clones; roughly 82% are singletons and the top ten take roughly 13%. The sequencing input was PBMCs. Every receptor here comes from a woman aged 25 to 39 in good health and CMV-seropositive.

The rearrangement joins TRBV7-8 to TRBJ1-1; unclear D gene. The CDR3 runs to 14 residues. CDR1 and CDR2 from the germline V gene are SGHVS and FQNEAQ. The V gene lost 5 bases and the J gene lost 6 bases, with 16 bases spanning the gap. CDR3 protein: CASSGRNTPAEAFF. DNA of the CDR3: TGTGCCAGCAGCGGGAGGAACACCCCCGCTGAAGCTTTCTTT. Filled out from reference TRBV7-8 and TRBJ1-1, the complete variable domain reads GAGVSQSPRYKVAKRGQDVALRCDPISGHVSLFWYQQALGQGPEFLTYFQNEAQLDKSGLPSDRFFAERPEGSVSTLKIQRTQQEDSAVYLCASSGRNTPAEAFFGQGTRLTVV.

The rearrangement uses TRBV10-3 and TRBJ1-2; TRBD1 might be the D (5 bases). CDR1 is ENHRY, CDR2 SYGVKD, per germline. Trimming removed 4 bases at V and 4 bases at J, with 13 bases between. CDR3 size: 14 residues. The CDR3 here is CAISGAAGVYGYTF. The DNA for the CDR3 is TGTGCCATCAGTGGGGCCGCGGGGGTCTATGGCTACACCTTC.

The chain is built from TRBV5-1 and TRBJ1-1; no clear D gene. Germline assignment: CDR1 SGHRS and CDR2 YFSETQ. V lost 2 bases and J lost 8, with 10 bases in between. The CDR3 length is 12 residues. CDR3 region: CASSLPEEEAFF. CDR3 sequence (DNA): TGCGCCAGCAGCTTACCAGAGGAGGAAGCTTTCTTT.

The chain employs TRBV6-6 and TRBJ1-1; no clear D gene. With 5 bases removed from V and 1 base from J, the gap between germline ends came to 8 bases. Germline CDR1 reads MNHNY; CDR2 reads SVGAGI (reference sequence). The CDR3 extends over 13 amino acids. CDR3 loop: CASSPPGNTEAFF. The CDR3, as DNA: TGTGCCAGCAGTCCTCCGGGGAACACTGAAGCTTTCTTT.

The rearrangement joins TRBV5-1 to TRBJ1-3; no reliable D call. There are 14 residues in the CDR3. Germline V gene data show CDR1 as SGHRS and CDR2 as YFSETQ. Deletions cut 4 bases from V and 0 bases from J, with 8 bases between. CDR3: CASSPFLSGNTIYF. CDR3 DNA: TGCGCCAGCAGCCCCTTCCTCTCTGGAAACACCATATATTTT.

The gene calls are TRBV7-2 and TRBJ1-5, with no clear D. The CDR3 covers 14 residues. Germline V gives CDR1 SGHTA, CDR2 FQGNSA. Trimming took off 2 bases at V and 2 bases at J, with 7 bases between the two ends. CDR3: CASSLREGNQPQHF. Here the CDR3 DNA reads TGTGCCAGCAGCTTACGTGAGGGCAATCAGCCCCAGCATTTT. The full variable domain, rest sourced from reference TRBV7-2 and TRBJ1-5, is GAGVSQSPSNKVTEKGKDVELRCDPISGHTALYWYRQSLGQGLEFLIYFQGNSAPDKSGLPSDRFSAERTGGSVSTLTIQRTQQEDSAVYLCASSLREGNQPQHFGDGTRLSIL.

CDR3 DNA sequence: TGCGCCAGCAGCTCACCCGGGACAGGGGGCGAGCAGTACTTC. This encodes CASSSPGTGGEQYF. J is TRBJ2-7 and V is TRBV5-1; 11 nucleotides agree with TRBD1. The ends lost 3 bases at V and 6 bases at J; junction bases unmatched: 5. Germline loops: CDR1 SGHRS, CDR2 YFSETQ. The CDR3 is 14 residues long. The variable domain in full, with the rest retrieved from reference TRBV5-1 and TRBJ2-7, is KAGVTQTPRYLIKTRGQQVTLSCSPISGHRSVSWYQQTPGQGLQFLFEYFSETQRNKGNFPGRFSGRQFSNSRSEMNVSTLELGDSALYLCASSSPGTGGEQYFGPGTRLTVT.

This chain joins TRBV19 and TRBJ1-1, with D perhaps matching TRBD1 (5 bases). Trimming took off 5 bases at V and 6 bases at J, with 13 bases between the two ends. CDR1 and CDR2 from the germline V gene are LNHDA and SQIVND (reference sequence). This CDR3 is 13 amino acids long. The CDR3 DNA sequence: TGTGCCAGTAGTTCAACAGGTTACGCTGAAGCTTTCTTT. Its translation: CASSSTGYAEAFF.

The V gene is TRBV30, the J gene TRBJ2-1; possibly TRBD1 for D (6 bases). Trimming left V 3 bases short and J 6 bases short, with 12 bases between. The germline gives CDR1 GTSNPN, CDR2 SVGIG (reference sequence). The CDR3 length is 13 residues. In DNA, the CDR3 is TGTGCCTGGAGGAAACAGGGTTCCAATGAGCAGTTCTTC. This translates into CAWRKQGSNEQFF. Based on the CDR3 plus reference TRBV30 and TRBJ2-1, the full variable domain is SQTIHQWPATLVQPVGSPLSLECTVEGTSNPNLYWYRQAAGRGLQLLFYSVGIGQISSEVPQNLSASRPQDRQFILSSKKLLLSDSGFYLCAWRKQGSNEQFFGPGTRLTVL.

In DNA, the CDR3 is TGTGCCAGCAGAGGCCCTAGCGGACCCTTCTCCTACAATGAGCAGTTCTTC. It yields the protein CASRGPSGPFSYNEQFF. V usage is TRBV28 and J usage is TRBJ2-1, with 7 bases identical to TRBD2. The germline gives CDR1 MDHEN, CDR2 SYDVKM. The CDR3 contains 17 residues. The V segment lost 6 bases and the J segment 0 bases; nucleotides outside the gene matches: 11.

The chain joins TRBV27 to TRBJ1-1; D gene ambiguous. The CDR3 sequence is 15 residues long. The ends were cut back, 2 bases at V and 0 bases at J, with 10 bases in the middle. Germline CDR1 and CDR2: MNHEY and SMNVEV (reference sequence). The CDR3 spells CASSLKSTMNTEAFF. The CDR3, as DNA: TGTGCCAGCAGTTTAAAGAGTACCATGAACACTGAAGCTTTCTTT.

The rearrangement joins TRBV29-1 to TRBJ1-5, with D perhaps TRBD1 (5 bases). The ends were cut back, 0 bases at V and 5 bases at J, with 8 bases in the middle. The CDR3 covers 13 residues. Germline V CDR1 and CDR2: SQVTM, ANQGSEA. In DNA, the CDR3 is TGCAGCGTTGAAGAAGGAGGGGATCAGCCCCAGCATTTT. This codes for CSVEEGGDQPQHF.

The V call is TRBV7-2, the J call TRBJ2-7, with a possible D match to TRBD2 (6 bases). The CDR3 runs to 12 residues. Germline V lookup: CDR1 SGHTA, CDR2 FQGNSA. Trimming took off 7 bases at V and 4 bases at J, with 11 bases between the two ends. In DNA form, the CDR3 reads TGTGCCAGCAAAAGACGGGGGTACGAGCAGTACTTC. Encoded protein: CASKRRGYEQYF.

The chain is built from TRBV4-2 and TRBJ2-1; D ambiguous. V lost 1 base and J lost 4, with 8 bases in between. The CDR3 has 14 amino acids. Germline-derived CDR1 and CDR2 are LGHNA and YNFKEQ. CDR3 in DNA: TGTGCCAGCAGCCAAGTAGCAAAATACAATGAGCAGTTCTTC. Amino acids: CASSQVAKYNEQFF.

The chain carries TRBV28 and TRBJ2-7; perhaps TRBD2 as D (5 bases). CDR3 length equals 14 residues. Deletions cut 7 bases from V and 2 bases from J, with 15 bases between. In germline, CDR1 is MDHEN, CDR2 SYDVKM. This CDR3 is CASINTRAPYEQYF. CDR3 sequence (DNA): TGTGCCAGCATTAATACTAGGGCTCCCTACGAGCAGTACTTC.

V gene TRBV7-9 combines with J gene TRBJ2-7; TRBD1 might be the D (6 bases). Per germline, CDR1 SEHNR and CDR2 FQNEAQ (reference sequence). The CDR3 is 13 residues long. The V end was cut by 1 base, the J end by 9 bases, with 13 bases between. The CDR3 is CASSLDVQGAQYF. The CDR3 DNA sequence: TGTGCCAGCAGCTTAGACGTACAGGGTGCGCAGTACTTC.

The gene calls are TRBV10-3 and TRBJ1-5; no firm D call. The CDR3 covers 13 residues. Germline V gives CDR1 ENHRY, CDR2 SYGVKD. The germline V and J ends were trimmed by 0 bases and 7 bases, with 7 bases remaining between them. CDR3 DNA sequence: TGTGCCATCAGTGAGTCGATTGGCCAGCCCCAGCATTTT. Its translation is CAISESIGQPQHF.